A selection of T cell receptor beta chains follows, all from one sample in a study of persistence of HIV-infected CD4 T cells. The method was immunoSEQ multiplex PCR; TCRdb's version includes in-frame clones alone and lacks a portion of them. The sample lists roughly 35,000 clones; approximately 80% were seen once. No antigen is known for these receptors. Here the sequenced sample was CD4+ T cells sorted from PBMCs after approximately 20-hour stimulation, taken from a patient who received antiretroviral therapy. The receptors stem from an adult man with HIV who was CMV-seropositive. Both conserved end residues are trimmed from each CDR3. The D gene is left open where the match is weak. Size tells how often a clone was seen (once, few, many) or the class of an expanded clone, and some rows leave it out.

J gene,V gene,clone size,D gene,CDR3 length,CDR3 protein
TRBJ1-6,TRBV2,.,.,12,ASRGGVGNSPLH
TRBJ1-1,TRBV19,.,TRBD1,13,ASSIRGQGVTEAF
TRBJ1-5,TRBV7-2,.,TRBD1,11,ASSPRGGQPQH
TRBJ2-1,TRBV6-1,.,.,10,ASSEDRLGEF
TRBJ2-7,TRBV3-1/TRBV3-2,.,.,11,ASSLGRGYEQY
TRBJ2-3,TRBV29-1,.,.,10,SANRGTDTQY
TRBJ1-6,TRBV7-9,.,TRBD1,14,ASSPTGAVVNSPLH
TRBJ1-1,TRBV7-2,.,.,11,ASSFQRNTEAF
TRBJ1-2,TRBV3-1/TRBV3-2,.,.,13,ASSLNTRGGDGYT
TRBJ2-7,TRBV5-1,.,.,10,ASSLEGYEQY
TRBJ2-2,TRBV7-8,.,.,13,ASSFTRGVAGELF
TRBJ2-5,TRBV6-4,.,TRBD1,13,ASSPTGGNQETQY
TRBJ1-2,TRBV29-1,.,.,8,SGLTDGYT
TRBJ2-3,TRBV25-1,.,TRBD2,13,ASRTSGGWADTQY
TRBJ1-4,TRBV10-3,once,TRBD1,13,AISPSGGAGEKLF
TRBJ2-1,TRBV7-8,.,.,14,ASSYLGGSSYNEQF
TRBJ1-3,TRBV4-1,few,TRBD1,15,ASSPASTGVEGNTIY
TRBJ1-6,TRBV3-1/TRBV3-2,.,TRBD1,14,ASSQEGQVKNSPLH
TRBJ1-1,TRBV25-1,.,TRBD1,11,ASSSTGGLSAF
TRBJ2-3,TRBV19,.,.,13,ASSGPRGGGDTQY
TRBJ1-1,TRBV29-1,.,.,13,SVIPHGQRDTEAF
TRBJ1-2,TRBV6-1,.,.,13,ASSEGPVPNYGYT
TRBJ2-1,TRBV5-1,.,TRBD1,14,ASSPTNLIGGHEQF
TRBJ2-1,TRBV5-4,.,.,16,ASSLRSKPGSSYNEQF
TRBJ1-3,TRBV19,.,.,13,ASTPRGEAGNTIY
TRBJ1-5,TRBV28,.,TRBD1,12,ASSSGTGNQPQH
TRBJ1-4,TRBV6-5,.,.,13,ASSYGDRPNEKLF
TRBJ2-3,TRBV19,.,TRBD2,15,ASSESRTSGRSDTQY
TRBJ2-2,TRBV20-1,once,.,12,SASEGWRTGELF
TRBJ2-1,TRBV4-1,.,TRBD2,10,ASSRNGGKQF
TRBJ1-2,TRBV3-1/TRBV3-2,few,.,10,ASSQSQAGYT
TRBJ2-3,TRBV9,.,TRBD2,15,ASSPRTSGGASDTQY
TRBJ1-2,TRBV28,.,.,12,ASSPGSGSYGYT
TRBJ2-7,TRBV28,.,.,11,AIRRTLSYEQY
TRBJ2-7,TRBV5-6,.,TRBD2,11,ASSSAGGYEQY
TRBJ1-5,TRBV7-9,few,.,12,ASSLNSINQPQH
TRBJ2-2,TRBV5-1,.,.,13,ASSGGTAYTGELF
TRBJ1-1,TRBV6-6,.,TRBD1,13,ASRFRQGDETEAF
TRBJ2-3,TRBV7-9,.,TRBD1,15,ASSLSRDRVERDTQY
TRBJ1-2,TRBV30,.,.,10,AWSADGYGYT
TRBJ2-3,TRBV18,.,.,12,ASSPGESSDTQY
TRBJ2-7,TRBV14,.,.,14,ASSRTGNFGSYEQY
TRBJ1-3,TRBV2,.,.,12,ASSGDSNSNTIY
TRBJ2-3,TRBV9,.,TRBD2,14,ASSVVGGGGTDTQY
TRBJ1-5,TRBV27,.,TRBD1,16,ASSLRVGQGASNQPQH
TRBJ2-2,TRBV27,.,TRBD1,12,ASRDRGYTGELF
TRBJ1-1,TRBV19,.,TRBD1,14,ASSIRPTGENTEAF
TRBJ2-7,TRBV7-9,.,TRBD1,16,ASSSGVFSGQGGKEQY
TRBJ2-5,TRBV4-1,.,.,14,ASSQVGRIRGETQY
TRBJ1-4,TRBV19,.,.,12,ASSTRQFPEKLF
TRBJ1-5,TRBV6-5,.,.,12,ASSPYLNNQPQH
TRBJ1-2,TRBV9,.,TRBD1,11,ASSKTGPYGYT
TRBJ2-6,TRBV19,.,.,16,ASSITVLGGSGANVLT
TRBJ1-5,TRBV28,.,TRBD1,14,ASSSRDRGGIKPQH
TRBJ2-3,TRBV3-1/TRBV3-2,.,.,11,ASSQVRRDTQY
TRBJ1-3,TRBV9,few,TRBD1,13,ASSVQGVSGNTIY
TRBJ1-1,TRBV6-5,.,.,12,ASSYPGVDTEAF